One and the same sample provided the 5 T cell receptor beta chains below, sequenced in a study of T-cell reconstitution after alpha-beta-depleted transplantation in children. Unique molecular identifiers were built into the TCRbeta library. Each CDR3 protein gets one entry after TCRdb re-called the PCR reads with MiXCR. The sample lists 280,000 or so distinct CDR3 sequences, 11% occurring once. The sequences come from peripheral blood, collected 180 days after TCRalphabeta/CD19-depleted stem cell transplant. These receptors were taken from a male patient under 10 years old who had a stem cell transplant for chronic granulomatous disease, so the T cells may come from the graft donor.

This clonotype was counted many times. V is TRBV10-3 and J is TRBJ1-6; no clear D gene. CDR3 length equals 14 residues. Germline V CDR1 and CDR2: ENHRY, SYGVKD. V dropped 6 bases and J dropped 5 bases, with 11 bases sitting between them. In nucleotides, the CDR3 is TGTGCCATCAGCCCGGGGATGAATAATTCACCCCTCCACTTT. It specifies CAISPGMNNSPLHF.

The table lists this clonotype with many counts. The CDR3 DNA reads TGTGCCACCTCGTTGCGGGACTCCTACGAGCAGTACTTC. It is translated as CATSLRDSYEQYF. V usage is TRBV2 and J usage is TRBJ2-7; D is possibly TRBD2 (6 bases). This CDR3 has 13 amino acids. Trimming cost V 10 bases and J 0 bases, with 13 bases left between them. The germline gives CDR1 SNHLY, CDR2 FYNNEI.

The sample holds many counts of this clonotype. The chain couples TRBV7-8 to TRBJ2-2; 13 positions agree with TRBD2. Germline V gives CDR1 SGHVS, CDR2 FQNEAQ. V shed 3 bases, J shed 6 bases, and the junction held 1 base outside the gene matches. This CDR3 region has 15 residues. This CDR3 reads CASSFGLAGAGELFF. CDR3 DNA sequence: TGTGCCAGCAGCTTCGGACTAGCGGGAGCCGGGGAGCTGTTTTTT. Filled out from reference TRBV7-8 and TRBJ2-2, the complete variable domain reads GAGVSQSPRYKVAKRGQDVALRCDPISGHVSLFWYQQALGQGPEFLTYFQNEAQLDKSGLPSDRFFAERPEGSVSTLKIQRTQQEDSAVYLCASSFGLAGAGELFFGEGSRLTVL.

This clonotype showed up many times. J is TRBJ2-7 and V is TRBV5-1; TRBD1 aligns across 9 bases. Trimming took 2 bases from V and 3 from J; bases not matched to a gene: 6. CDR3 length: 15 amino acids. Per the germline V gene, CDR1 is SGHRS and CDR2 is YFSETQ. The DNA of the CDR3 is TGCGCCAGCAGCTTTCGGACAGGGGCGAACTACGAGCAGTACTTC. Translation: CASSFRTGANYEQYF.

This clonotype was counted many times. The chain uses TRBV20-1 and TRBJ2-1, with D maybe TRBD2 (7 bases). Germline values: CDR1 DFQATT, CDR2 SNEGSKA (reference sequence). The CDR3 runs 16 residues. Between the trimmed V and J ends, which lost 3 bases and 3 bases, there was a span of 18 bases. CDR3 nucleotides: TGCAGTGCTAGTCCGATAGGGGGGGCCCGCTACAATGAGCAGTTCTTC. It translates to CSASPIGGARYNEQFF.